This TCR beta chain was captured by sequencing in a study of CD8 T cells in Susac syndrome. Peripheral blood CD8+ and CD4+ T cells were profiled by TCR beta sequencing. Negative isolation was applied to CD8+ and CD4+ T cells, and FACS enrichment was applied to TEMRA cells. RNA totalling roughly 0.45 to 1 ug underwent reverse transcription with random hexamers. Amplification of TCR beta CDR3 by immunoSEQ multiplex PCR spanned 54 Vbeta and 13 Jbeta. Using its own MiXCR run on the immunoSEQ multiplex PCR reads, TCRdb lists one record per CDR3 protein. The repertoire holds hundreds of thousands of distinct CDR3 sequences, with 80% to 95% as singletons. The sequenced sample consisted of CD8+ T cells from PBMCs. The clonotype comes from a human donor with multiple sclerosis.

This CDR3 is CASSEGGQVGETQYF. CDR3 bases: TGTGCCAGCAGTGAGGGGGGGCAAGTGGGTGAGACCCAGTACTTC. V gene TRBV2 combines with J gene TRBJ2-5, with D perhaps TRBD2 (7 bases). This CDR3 is built from 15 residues. Trimming took off 3 bases at V and 5 bases at J, with 16 bases between the two ends. Germline-derived CDR1 and CDR2 are SNHLY and FYNNEI.